The 8 T cell receptor beta chains below all came from one sample that was sequenced in a study of long-term antiretroviral therapy in people with HIV. They ran version v3.0 of the immunoSEQ assay at survey level. Clones were read by immunoSEQ multiplex PCR, and TCRdb kept only the in-frame ones, dropping some. This repertoire shows some 35,000 clones, approximately 83% found once; its top ten account for 7.9%. This specimen consisted of unsorted PBMCs, obtained 0.4 years before starting antiretroviral therapy. Source of these receptors: a man aged 18 to 30 with HIV.

The chain carries TRBV11-1 and TRBJ2-1; 14 nucleotides line up with TRBD2. With V trimmed by 8 bases and J by 7 bases, 7 bases remained unmatched. This CDR3 contains 15 residues. The germline gives CDR1 SGHAT, CDR2 FQDESV (reference sequence). The CDR3 here is CASRLGTSGRNEQFF. The CDR3 region has the DNA TGTGCCAGCCGGCTAGGGACTAGCGGGAGAAATGAGCAGTTCTTC.

The V gene is TRBV12-5, the J gene TRBJ1-6; possibly TRBD1 for D (5 bases). The CDR3 spans 13 residues. Looked up from germline, CDR1 is LGHNT and CDR2 is FRNRAP. The V end was cut by 1 base, the J end by 12 bases, with 10 bases between. The CDR3 region is CASGLGQGRPLHF. DNA of the CDR3: TGTGCTAGTGGTTTGGGGCAGGGCAGACCCCTCCACTTT.

The chain uses TRBV4-1 and TRBJ1-5; D is ambiguous. Trimming removed 6 bases at V and 9 bases at J, with 15 bases between. Germline loops: CDR1 MGHRA, CDR2 YSYEKL. This CDR3 region has 13 residues. The CDR3 sequence: CASSSDSWGPQHF. CDR3 in DNA: TGCGCCAGCAGTTCCGACTCGTGGGGGCCCCAGCATTTT.

This chain uses TRBV4-3 with TRBJ1-1; D is possibly TRBD1 (5 bases). Germline assignment: CDR1 LGHNA and CDR2 YSLEER. The CDR3 has 15 residues. V gave up 3 bases and J gave up 1 base, with 12 bases separating them. For the CDR3, the DNA is TGCGCCAGCAGCCAGGACACAGGAGAGAACACTGAAGCTTTCTTT. It is translated as CASSQDTGENTEAFF.

The chain carries TRBV29-1 and TRBJ1-1, with TRBD1 as a possible D gene (6 bases). V gave up 7 bases and J gave up 10 bases, with 22 bases separating them. CDR1 is SQVTM, CDR2 ANQGSEA, per germline. This CDR3 contains 13 residues. The CDR3 DNA sequence: TGCAGCGCCGAGGGGGTAAAAGATCTAGGAGCTTTCTTT. Its protein product is CSAEGVKDLGAFF. Variable domain in full (rest from reference TRBV29-1 and TRBJ1-1): SAVISQKPSRDICQRGTSLTIQCQVDSQVTMMFWYRQQPGQSLTLIATANQGSEATYESGFVIDKFPISRPNLTFSTLTVSNMSPEDSSIYLCSAEGVKDLGAFFGQGTRLTVV.

V gene TRBV4-1 combines with J gene TRBJ1-1, with a weak D call TRBD1 (5 bases). V was clipped by 1 base and J by 0 bases, with 6 bases between them. Germline CDR1 reads MGHRA; CDR2 reads YSYEKL. The CDR3 consists of 14 residues. The CDR3 coding sequence is TGCGCCAGCAGCCAAGTGGGGGTGAACACTGAAGCTTTCTTT. It yields the protein CASSQVGVNTEAFF.

This clone appeared once. The chain has TRBV10-3 and TRBJ2-3, with 9 bases that match TRBD2. The CDR3 is 14 residues long. V dropped 7 bases and J dropped 2; count of bases not matched to a gene: 4. The germline V gene encodes CDR1 ENHRY and CDR2 SYGVKD. CDR3 region: CAITSGEYTDTQYF. The CDR3 DNA reads as TGTGCCATCACTAGCGGGGAGTACACAGATACGCAGTATTTT.

This chain uses TRBV9 with TRBJ1-2, with a weak D call TRBD1 (5 bases). This CDR3 region has 14 residues. Germline assignment: CDR1 SGDLS and CDR2 YYNGEE. V was shortened by 4 bases and J by 4 bases, with 14 bases between the two germline ends. CDR3 nucleotides: TGTGCCAGCAGCCGACGGTCGGGGACCTATGGCTACACCTTC. It yields the protein CASSRRSGTYGYTF. Using reference TRBV9 and TRBJ1-2 for the parts outside the CDR3, the full variable domain is DSGVTQTPKHLITATGQRVTLRCSPRSGDLSVYWYQQSLDQGLQFLIQYYNGEERAKGNILERFSAQQFPDLHSELNLSSLELGDSALYFCASSRRSGTYGYTFGSGTRLTVV.